This T cell receptor (beta chain) was documented in a study of CD8+ T cells in alopecia areata. Between the trimmed V and J ends, which lost 6 bases and 0 bases, there was a span of 5 bases. This CDR3 region has 11 residues. CDR1 is SQVTM, CDR2 ANQGSEA, per germline. Following extraction, RNA underwent reverse transcription to cDNA, which served as the sequencing template. Profiled with immunoSEQ multiplex PCR; TCRdb holds only in-frame clones, not every one. This sample has about 100,000 clones; just under 60% occur once, and the top ten carry about 16%. This sample's treatment: oral pan-JAK inhibitor, 5-10 mg twice daily.

The sample consisted of CD8+ T cells sorted from blood, taken at approximately week 56, from a patient treated with tofacitinib. The rearrangement joins TRBV29-1 to TRBJ1-1; D is uncertain. This sequence was found in a human donor with alopecia areata. CDR3 sequence (DNA): TGCAGCGTAGGCATGAACACTGAAGCTTTCTTT. Translation: CSVGMNTEAFF.